This T cell receptor beta chain was profiled in a study of yellow fever vaccine responses in identical twins. Study-wide findings and caveats: Vaccine T cell responses of twins reportedly seemed partly convergent and partly personalized.

Trimming removed 4 bases at V and 12 bases at J, with 12 bases between. Germline lookup yields CDR1 SNHLY and CDR2 FYNNEI. The CDR3 length is 12 residues. TCRdb used MiXCR to reprocess the RT-PCR reads, holding one entry per CDR3 protein. This table has 18,000 or so distinct CDR3 sequences, about 61% appearing once. In regard to this clonotype: What it recognizes is unknown.

This TCR was recovered from a woman between 18 and 29 years old who received the yellow fever vaccine. The sample here was T cells from blood (PBMCs), unsorted or a sorted subset (not recorded which), taken before or after yellow fever vaccination (not recorded which). This chain links TRBV2 with TRBJ1-4; weak D call: TRBD1 (6 bases). The DNA of the CDR3 is TGTGCCAGCAGTGGTACAGGGATGGAACTGTTTTTT. Its translation is CASSGTGMELFF.